The entry that follows covers one T cell receptor beta chain sequence. Its binding antigen is unknown. Per-base quality was not reported, and no clone a single base away is much larger than it. The immunoSEQ Assay, a bias-controlled multiplex PCR, was used to amplify TCRbeta CDR3 regions from genomic DNA. The paper's processing steps were these. Within the assay, amplification of reference gene primers was used to estimate how many nucleated cells each sample contained. To quantify the absolute abundance of each unique TCRbeta CDR3 rearrangement, sequence reads were collapsed and filtered. For each sample, productive Simpson clonality was calculated as the square root of Simpson's diversity index across productive rearrangements. TCRdb stores this immuneACCESS table with in-frame sequences only. Part of the clones is absent; in the studies checked, under half of the shortfall reflects unresolved V genes, and no reason is known for the rest. V, J and clone size derive from that table, while D and trimming were established from the DNA sequence. This sample holds more than 250,000 clones; 92% were observed only once. Of the sample, about a fifth is held by the ten largest clones.

The data stem from a study of blood T cell repertoires in COVID-19 (dated by TCRdb to about 2020). Background on the whole study: The collaborator samples originated in the United States, Italy and Spain and spanned the acute and convalescent phases of COVID-19. The repertoires were made available in a free public database intended to serve as a resource for research on the immune response to SARS-CoV-2. HLA class I and class II types, where available, came from metadata supplied by the sample provider rather than from assay-based typing. Subjects who had been exposed to COVID-19, were actively infected with it, or had recovered from it provided the deeply sampled blood TCRbeta repertoires that made up the dataset. The sample metadata nearly always contained a de-identified subject ID, COVID-19 status, age in years and sex. The samples were drawn from two sources: the first 160 participants of the ongoing ImmuneRACE study, and 950 to 1,500 subjects contributed by 6 global collaborators. The prospective study material was composed of cDNA or gDNA derived from T cells, B-cell-depleted T cells, or PBMCs. Broader findings and caveats from the paper: The quantity of clinical and demographic metadata differed by source and by participant and was supplied without curation.

Participants in the prospective study were enrolled through a virtual design, were aged roughly 18 to 100 years, and lived in roughly 26 United States geographic areas. Cohort assignment in the prospective study relied on participant-reported clinical history from a screening survey and a study questionnaire. For ImmuneRACE Cohort 3, a participant was defined as recovered based on two consecutive negative NP/OP PCR tests, clearance by a healthcare professional, or resolution of symptoms. In the prospective study, whole blood, serum and a nasopharyngeal or oropharyngeal swab were collected from each participant by mobile phlebotomists. Participants in the prospective study had the option to provide additional blood draws and questionnaires over a roughly 2-month period. Blood samples from the prospective study were shipped frozen or at room temperature prior to DNA extraction. For this chain, trimming is 3 bases at the V end and 1 base at the J end, and the number of junction bases without a gene match is 1. The CDR3, cysteine through phenylalanine, is 15 amino acids long. Here the CDR3 DNA is all that survives: 45 bases in frame from base 1. CDR1 LNHDA and CDR2 SQIVND were looked up in the germline V gene (reference sequence).

The clonotype comes from a woman aged 25-40 years who had recovered from COVID-19. Sequencing was carried out using PBMCs or T cells enriched from blood (not recorded which). The chain uses TRBV19 and TRBJ1-5, with 9 bases in between that match TRBD1. The DNA reads TGTGCCAGTAGTATCGGGACAGGGAGCAATCAGCCCCAGCATTTT. This sequence encodes CASSIGTGSNQPQHF.